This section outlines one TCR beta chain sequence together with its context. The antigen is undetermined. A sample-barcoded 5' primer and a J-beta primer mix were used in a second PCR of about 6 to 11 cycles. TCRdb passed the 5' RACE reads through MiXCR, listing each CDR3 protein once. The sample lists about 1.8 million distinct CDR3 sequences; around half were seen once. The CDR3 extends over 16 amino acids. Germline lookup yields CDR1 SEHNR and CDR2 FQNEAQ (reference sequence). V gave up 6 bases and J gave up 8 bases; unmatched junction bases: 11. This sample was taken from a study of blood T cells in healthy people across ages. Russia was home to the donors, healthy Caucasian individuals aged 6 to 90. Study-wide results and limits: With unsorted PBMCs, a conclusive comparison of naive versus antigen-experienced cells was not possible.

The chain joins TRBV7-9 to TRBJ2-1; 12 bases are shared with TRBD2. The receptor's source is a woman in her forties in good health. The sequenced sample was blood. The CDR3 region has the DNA TGTGCCAGCAGTTCTCTAGCGGGGGGGCCCTGGGATGAGCAGTTCTTC. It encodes CASSSLAGGPWDEQFF.